The clone carrying this T cell receptor (beta chain) was seen a handful of times. The antigen is unknown. Compared with germline, one end of the junction differs, possibly owing to a read error. Germline CDR1 SSHAT, CDR2 FNYEAQ (reference sequence). This CDR3 comprises 13 residues. The data stem from a study of cytomegalovirus exposure and HLA in healthy donors. Study outcomes and limitations: Indistinguishability led to the exclusion of some V segments, TRBV6-2 and TRBV6-3 included.

The PCR made use of 60 Vbeta and 13 Jbeta primers. Study processing details: Per a later analysis, the number of unique TCR beta chains was roughly 83 million, of which some 10 million were shared. Profiled with immunoSEQ multiplex PCR; TCRdb holds only in-frame clones, not every one. V and J calls and clone size come straight from that table; D and trimming were deduced from the DNA. Of 150,000 to 200,000 clones in the sample, 70% to 75% were seen once. The chain uses TRBV7-7 and TRBJ2-5; D is perhaps TRBD2 (6 bases). The specimen sequenced was PBMCs. This TCR derives from a man aged 18 to 29 in good health and CMV-seropositive. CDR3 DNA sequence: TGTGCTAGCAGCCGGGGGTACCAAGAGACCCAGTACTTC. It translates to CASSRGYQETQYF.